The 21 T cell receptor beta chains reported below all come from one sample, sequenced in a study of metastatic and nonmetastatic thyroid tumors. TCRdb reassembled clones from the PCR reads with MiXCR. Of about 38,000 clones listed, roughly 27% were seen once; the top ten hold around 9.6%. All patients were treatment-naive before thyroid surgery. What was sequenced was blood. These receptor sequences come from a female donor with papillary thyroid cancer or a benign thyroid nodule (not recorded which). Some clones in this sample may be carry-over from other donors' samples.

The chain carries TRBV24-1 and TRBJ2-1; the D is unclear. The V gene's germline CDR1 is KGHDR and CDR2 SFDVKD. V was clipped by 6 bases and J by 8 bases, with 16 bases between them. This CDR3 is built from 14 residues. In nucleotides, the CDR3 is TGTGCCACCAGTCAGCAAAAGACCTCCGATGAGCAGTTCTTC. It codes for CATSQQKTSDEQFF.

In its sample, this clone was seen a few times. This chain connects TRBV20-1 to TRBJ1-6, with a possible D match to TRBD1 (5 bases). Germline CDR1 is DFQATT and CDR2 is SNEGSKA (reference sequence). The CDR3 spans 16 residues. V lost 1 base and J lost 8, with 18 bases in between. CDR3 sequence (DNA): TGCAGTGCTAGAGTTGGCGGGGCGAGTGGTGATTCACCCCTCCACTTT. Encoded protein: CSARVGGASGDSPLHF.

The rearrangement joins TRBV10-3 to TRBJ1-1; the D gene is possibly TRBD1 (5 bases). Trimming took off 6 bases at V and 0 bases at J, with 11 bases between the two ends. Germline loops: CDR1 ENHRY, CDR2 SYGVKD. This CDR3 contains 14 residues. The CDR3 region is CAIRADTLNTEAFF. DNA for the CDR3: TGTGCCATCAGGGCGGACACTTTGAACACTGAAGCTTTCTTT.

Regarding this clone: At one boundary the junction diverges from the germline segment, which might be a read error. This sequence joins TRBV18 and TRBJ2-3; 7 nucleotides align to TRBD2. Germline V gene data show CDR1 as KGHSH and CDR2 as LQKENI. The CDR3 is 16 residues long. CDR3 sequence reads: CATSRGAGVGTDTQYF. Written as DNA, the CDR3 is TGTGCCACCTCACGCGGGGCGGGAGTAGGAACAGATACGCAGTATTTT. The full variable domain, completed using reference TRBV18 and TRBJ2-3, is NAGVMQNPRHLVRRRGQEARLRCSPMKGHSHVYWYRQLPEEGLKFMVYLQKENIIDESGMPKERFSAEFPKEGPSILRIQQVVRGDSAAYFCATSRGAGVGTDTQYFGPGTRLTVL.

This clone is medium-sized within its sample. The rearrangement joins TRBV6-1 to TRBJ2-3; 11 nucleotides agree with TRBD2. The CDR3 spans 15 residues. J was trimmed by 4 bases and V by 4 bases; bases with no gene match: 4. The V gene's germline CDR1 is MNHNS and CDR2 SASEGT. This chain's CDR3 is CASSVLAGGPDTQYF. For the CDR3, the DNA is TGTGCCAGCAGTGTTTTAGCGGGAGGGCCAGATACGCAGTATTTT.

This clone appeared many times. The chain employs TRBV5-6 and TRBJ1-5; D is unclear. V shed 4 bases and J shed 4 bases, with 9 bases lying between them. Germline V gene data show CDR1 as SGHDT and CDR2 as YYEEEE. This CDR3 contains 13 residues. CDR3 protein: CASSTRWNQPQHF. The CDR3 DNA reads TGTGCCAGCAGCACGAGGTGGAATCAGCCCCAGCATTTT.

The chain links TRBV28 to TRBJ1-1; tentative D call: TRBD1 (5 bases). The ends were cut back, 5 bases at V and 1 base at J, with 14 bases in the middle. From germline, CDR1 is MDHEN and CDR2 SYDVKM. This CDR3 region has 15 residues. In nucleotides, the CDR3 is TGTGCCAGCAGTGGGGGAAAGACAGCGAACACTGAAGCTTTCTTT. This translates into CASSGGKTANTEAFF.

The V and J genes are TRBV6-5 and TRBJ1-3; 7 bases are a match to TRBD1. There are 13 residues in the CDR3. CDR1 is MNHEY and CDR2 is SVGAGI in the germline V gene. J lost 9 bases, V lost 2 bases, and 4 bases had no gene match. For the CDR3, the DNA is TGTGCCAGCAGTTACCGACAGGGTATCACCATATATTTT. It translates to CASSYRQGITIYF.

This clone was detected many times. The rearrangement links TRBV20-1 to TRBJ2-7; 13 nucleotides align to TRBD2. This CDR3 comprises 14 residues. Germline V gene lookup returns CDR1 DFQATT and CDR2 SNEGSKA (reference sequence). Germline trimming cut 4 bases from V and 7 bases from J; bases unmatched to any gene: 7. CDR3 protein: CSAIWTSGSQEQYF. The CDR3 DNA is TGCAGTGCTATCTGGACTAGCGGGAGCCAGGAGCAGTACTTC.

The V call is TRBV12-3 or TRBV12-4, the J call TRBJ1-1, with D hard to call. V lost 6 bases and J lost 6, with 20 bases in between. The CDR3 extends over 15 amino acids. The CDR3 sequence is CASRLNWGMISEAFF. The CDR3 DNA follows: TGTGCCAGCAGATTAAATTGGGGTATGATCTCTGAAGCTTTCTTT.

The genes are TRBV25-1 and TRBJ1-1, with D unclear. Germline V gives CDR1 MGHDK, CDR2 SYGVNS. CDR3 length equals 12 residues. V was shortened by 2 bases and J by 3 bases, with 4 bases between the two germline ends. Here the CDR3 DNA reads TGTGCCAGCAGTGAAGGGTACACTGAAGCTTTCTTT. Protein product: CASSEGYTEAFF. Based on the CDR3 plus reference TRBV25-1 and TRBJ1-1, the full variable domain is EADIYQTPRYLVIGTGKKITLECSQTMGHDKMYWYQQDPGMELHLIHYSYGVNSTEKGDLSSESTVSRIRTEHFPLTLESARPSHTSQYLCASSEGYTEAFFGQGTRLTVV.

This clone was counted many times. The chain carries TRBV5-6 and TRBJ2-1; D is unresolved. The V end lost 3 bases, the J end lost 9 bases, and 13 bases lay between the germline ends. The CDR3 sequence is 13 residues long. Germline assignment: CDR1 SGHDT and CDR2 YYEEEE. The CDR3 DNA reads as TGTGCCAGCAGCTACAACAGAATAGGTGAGCAGTTCTTC. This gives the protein CASSYNRIGEQFF.

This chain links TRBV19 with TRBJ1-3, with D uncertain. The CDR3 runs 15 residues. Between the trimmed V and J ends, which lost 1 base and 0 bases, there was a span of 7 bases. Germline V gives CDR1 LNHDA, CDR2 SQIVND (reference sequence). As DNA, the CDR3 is TGTGCCAGTAGTATAGCCGGGTTCTCTGGAAACACCATATATTTT. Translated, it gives CASSIAGFSGNTIYF.

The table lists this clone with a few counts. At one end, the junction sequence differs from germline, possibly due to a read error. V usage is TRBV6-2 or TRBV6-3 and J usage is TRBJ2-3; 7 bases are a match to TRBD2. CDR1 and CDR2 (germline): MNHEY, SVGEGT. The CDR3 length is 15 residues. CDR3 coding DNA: TGTGCCAGCAGTTATTCGCGGGAGAGGGCATATACGCATCATTTT. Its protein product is CASSYSRERAYTHHF.

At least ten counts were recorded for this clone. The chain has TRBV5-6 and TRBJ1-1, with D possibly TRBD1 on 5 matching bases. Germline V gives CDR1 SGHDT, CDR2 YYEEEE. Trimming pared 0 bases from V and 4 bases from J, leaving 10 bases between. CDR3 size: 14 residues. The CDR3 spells CASSLVGGGTEAFF. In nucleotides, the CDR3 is TGTGCCAGCAGCTTGGTGGGGGGTGGCACTGAAGCTTTCTTT.

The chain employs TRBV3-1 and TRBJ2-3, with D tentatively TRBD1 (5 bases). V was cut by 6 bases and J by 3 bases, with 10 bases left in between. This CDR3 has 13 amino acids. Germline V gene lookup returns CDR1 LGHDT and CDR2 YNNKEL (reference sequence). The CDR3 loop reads CASSLGVTDTQYF. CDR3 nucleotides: TGTGCCAGCAGTTTAGGGGTTACAGATACGCAGTATTTT.

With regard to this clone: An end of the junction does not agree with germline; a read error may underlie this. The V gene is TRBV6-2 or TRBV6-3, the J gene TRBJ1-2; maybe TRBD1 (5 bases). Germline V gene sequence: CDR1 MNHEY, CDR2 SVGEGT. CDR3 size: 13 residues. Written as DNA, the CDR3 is TGTGCCAGCAGCCGGGGCGAAACCTATGGATACACCTTC. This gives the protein CASSRGETYGYTF.

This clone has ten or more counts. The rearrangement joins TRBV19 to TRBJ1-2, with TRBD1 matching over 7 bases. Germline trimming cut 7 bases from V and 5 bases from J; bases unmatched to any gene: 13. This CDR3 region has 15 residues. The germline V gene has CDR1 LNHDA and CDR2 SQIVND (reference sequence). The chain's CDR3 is CASTLQPGQLYGYTF. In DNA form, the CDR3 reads TGTGCCAGTACTTTACAACCGGGACAGCTATATGGCTACACCTTC. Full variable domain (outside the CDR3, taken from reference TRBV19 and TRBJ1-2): DGGITQSPKYLFRKEGQNVTLSCEQNLNHDAMYWYRQDPGQGLRLIYYSQIVNDFQKGDIAEGYSVSREKKESFPLTVTSAQKNPTAFYLCASTLQPGQLYGYTFGSGTRLTVV.

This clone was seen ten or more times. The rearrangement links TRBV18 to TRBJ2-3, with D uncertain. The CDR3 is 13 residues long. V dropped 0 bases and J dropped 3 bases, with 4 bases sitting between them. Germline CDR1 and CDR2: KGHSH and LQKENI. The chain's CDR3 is CASSPPNTDTQYF. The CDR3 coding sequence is TGTGCCAGCTCACCACCCAATACAGATACGCAGTATTTT. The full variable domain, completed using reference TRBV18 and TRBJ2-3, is NAGVMQNPRHLVRRRGQEARLRCSPMKGHSHVYWYRQLPEEGLKFMVYLQKENIIDESGMPKERFSAEFPKEGPSILRIQQVVRGDSAAYFCASSPPNTDTQYFGPGTRLTVL.

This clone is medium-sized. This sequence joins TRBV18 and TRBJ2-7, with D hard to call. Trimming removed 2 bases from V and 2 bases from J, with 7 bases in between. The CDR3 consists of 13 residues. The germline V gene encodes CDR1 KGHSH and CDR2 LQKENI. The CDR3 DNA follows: TGTGCCAGCTCACCAAGTGCCCCCTACGAGCAGTACTTC. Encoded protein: CASSPSAPYEQYF.

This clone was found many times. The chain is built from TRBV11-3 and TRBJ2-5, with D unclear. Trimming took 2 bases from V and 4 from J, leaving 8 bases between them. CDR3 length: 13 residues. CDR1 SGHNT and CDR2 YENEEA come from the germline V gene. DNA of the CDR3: TGTGCCAGCAGCTTATTCCCTCGAGAGACCCAGTACTTC. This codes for CASSLFPRETQYF. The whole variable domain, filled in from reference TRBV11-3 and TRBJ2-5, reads EAGVVQSPRYKIIEKKQPVAFWCNPISGHNTLYWYLQNLGQGPELLIRYENEEAVDDSQLPKDRFSAERLKGVDSTLKIQPAELGDSAVYLCASSLFPRETQYFGPGTRLLVL.